These T cell receptor beta chains were read from a single sample in a study of cytomegalovirus exposure and HLA in healthy donors. The table came from immunoSEQ multiplex PCR; TCRdb's copy has only in-frame clones and leaves some out. This table has 100,000 to 150,000 clones, over 60% appearing once. Sample: PBMCs. The receptors shown here come from a female donor in good health and CMV-seronegative. The conserved cysteine and the conserved F or W are not part of the CDR3 here. D genes are given only for firm matches. A clone size is listed for some rows: how often the clone was seen (once, few, many), or a class if it is expanded.

clone size	V gene	D gene	J gene	CDR3 protein
few	TRBV2	TRBD1	TRBJ1-2	ASSSGTEGYT
.	TRBV27	.	TRBJ1-1	ASSLLGADTEAF
.	TRBV6-6	TRBD1	TRBJ2-7	ASIEGAIKSYEQY
.	TRBV12-5	TRBD1	TRBJ1-5	ASGLTNEGAQPQH
.	TRBV28	TRBD2	TRBJ2-7	ASSSRTSGSFGQY
once	TRBV14	TRBD2	TRBJ2-7	ASSQDRGVSYEQY
.	TRBV30	.	TRBJ2-3	AWSVAWASNTQY
once	TRBV27	.	TRBJ1-4	ASSRGTNGAEKLF
.	TRBV5-6	.	TRBJ1-1	ASSVPGHRQSNTEAF
.	TRBV11-2	TRBD1	TRBJ1-2	ASSSDRGNYGYT
.	TRBV5-1	TRBD1	TRBJ2-7	ASRMGQNSYEQY
once	TRBV2	.	TRBJ2-5	ASSGEDAGGTSD
.	TRBV11-2	.	TRBJ2-5	ASSKPGQPQETQY
once	TRBV2	TRBD1	TRBJ2-4	ASSEKDRGPKNIQY
few	TRBV6-1	TRBD1	TRBJ1-5	ASSERTGTQH
once	TRBV6-4	TRBD1	TRBJ1-2	ASPGTGSPT
.	TRBV18	.	TRBJ1-3	ASSPVAASGNTIY
.	TRBV5-1	.	TRBJ1-1	ASSPTVSKNTEAF
once	TRBV2	TRBD1	TRBJ1-2	ASSQDRGGYGYT
.	TRBV6-1	.	TRBJ2-3	ASSVGPARDTQY
.	TRBV2	.	TRBJ2-5	ASRVGSLWRETQY
.	TRBV10-1	TRBD2	TRBJ2-1	ASSEGLAGGHNEQF
.	TRBV10-2	TRBD1	TRBJ1-1	ASNAGGNTEAF